Sequencing of this TCR beta chain was carried out in a study of identical twins. Overall study findings and caveats: With abundant cord blood beta clonotypes, insertions were fewer; memory repertoires showed no such pattern.

TCRdb re-called the 5' RACE reads through MiXCR, storing one row per CDR3 protein. In the table there are roughly 470,000 distinct CDR3 sequences, 14% of which are singletons. The table lists this clonotype with many counts. What it recognizes is unknown. These data were also filed under a second study, of yellow fever vaccine responses in identical twins.

This sequence was found in a woman under 30 in good health. Sequencing was carried out using CD4+ T cells sorted from blood.

DNA of the CDR3: TGTGCCAGCAGTTTCGTTGGGGATACGCAGTATTTT. Protein: CASSFVGDTQYF. The J gene is TRBJ2-3, the V gene TRBV12-3 or TRBV12-4; D unclear. V lost 3 bases, J lost 6 bases, and 7 bases lay in between. The CDR3 has 12 amino acids.